Below, one T cell receptor (beta chain) is given with its context. This sample stems from a study of blood T cell repertoires in COVID-19. Authors' processing steps: The assay estimated nucleated cells by amplifying reference gene primers. Data came from immunoSEQ multiplex PCR; TCRdb stores just in-frame clones and leaves some out. That table furnishes V, J and clone size, whereas the DNA furnished D and trimming. The sample has 60,000 to 70,000 clones, 82% seen once. Germline trimming cut 1 base from V and 2 bases from J; bases unmatched to any gene: 11. Per the germline V gene, CDR1 is LGHDT and CDR2 is YNNKEL (reference sequence). The CDR3 runs to 18 residues.

V is TRBV3-1 (or the pseudogene TRBV3-2) and J is TRBJ2-3; 8 nucleotides agree with TRBD2. The sample consisted of peripheral blood. This clonotype was sampled from a man aged 55 to 69 with acute or convalescent COVID-19. CDR3 in amino acids: CASSQVGGRGAATDTQYF. The CDR3 nucleotides are TGTGCCAGCAGCCAAGTAGGTGGGCGGGGGGCCGCCACAGATACGCAGTATTTT.